Below, one TCR beta chain is given with its context. What it recognizes is unknown. This specimen comes from a study of shared clonotypes between healthy human individuals. Study as a whole: CD8 memory received one plate per donor, CD8 naive two, CD4 memory three and CD4 naive three. General study results and limits: Donor clonotype sharing was expected to depend on sequencing depth.

V shed 8 bases and J shed 0 bases, with 10 bases lying between them. Germline assignment: CDR1 MDHEN and CDR2 SYDVKM. The CDR3 has 13 amino acids. Here immunoSEQ multiplex PCR was the method, and the copy in TCRdb shows in-frame clones only, minus some. The sample shows a few million clones, more than 90% of them seen only once. The V and J genes are TRBV28 and TRBJ2-5; unclear D gene. Input material: naive CD4+ T cells sorted from blood. The subset: CD45RA+ positively selected. The receptor was derived from a man aged 18 to 30 in good health. CDR3 loop: CASGLINQETQYF. The CDR3 nucleotides are TGTGCCAGCGGGCTTATAAACCAAGAGACCCAGTACTTC.